This T cell receptor (beta chain) was sequenced during a study of tumor and adjacent non-tumor tissue in lung cancer. Germline CDR1 is DFQATT and CDR2 is SNEGSKA (reference sequence). The CDR3 sequence is 14 residues long. No cell sorting was done before RNA was extracted from the tissue. TCRbeta libraries were built with three rounds of nested PCR, modified from ARM-PCR. One entry per CDR3 protein results from TCRdb running MiXCR on the multiplex PCR reads. The sample records about 82,000 distinct CDR3 sequences, around four fifths being singletons. Of note for this clonotype: The junction differs from germline at one of its ends, possibly a read error.

Sequenced: lung tumor tissue. J is TRBJ1-2 and V is TRBV20-1, with D uncertain. The TCR originated in a woman between 50 and 59 years old with non-small cell lung cancer. The CDR3 coding sequence is TGTAGTGCTAGTTCGCTGGGGATATTCAATGGCTACACCTTC. Residues: CSASSLGIFNGYTF.